The clone carrying this T cell receptor beta chain was observed a handful of times. Its target is unknown. Whereas donors were nominally healthy upon sampling, unrecorded immune exposures were probable. This sample was taken from a study of cytomegalovirus exposure and HLA in healthy donors. PCR primers comprised 60 Vbeta and 13 Jbeta primers. The authors' processing: Counted up in a later analysis, unique TCR beta chains came to roughly 80 million, with some 11 million shared. Generated by immunoSEQ multiplex PCR, the TCRdb table keeps only in-frame clones and is missing some. V, J and clone size reflect that table, while D and trimming were determined from the DNA. This repertoire shows about 170,000 clones, approximately 81% found once; its top ten account for 1%. The V end was cut by 1 base, the J end by 3 bases, with 12 bases between. CDR1 and CDR2 from the germline V gene are MGHRA and YSYEKL. The CDR3 covers 16 residues.

Study-wide points: In terms of immune exposure information, only CMV serostatus was available.

The clonotype originates from a boy between 2 and 10 years old in good health and CMV-seronegative. Sequencing was performed on PBMCs. The chain has TRBV4-1 and TRBJ2-2, with no clear D. The CDR3 bases are TGCGCCAGCAGCCAAGGGTCCAATACGGACACCGGGGAGCTGTTTTTT. It is translated as CASSQGSNTDTGELFF.